The clone carrying this T cell receptor beta chain has just a few counts. Its antigen remains unknown. Germline assignment: CDR1 ENHRY and CDR2 SYGVKD. With 9 bases removed from V and 8 bases from J, the gap between germline ends came to 19 bases. The CDR3 runs 13 residues. The data stem from a study of cytomegalovirus exposure and HLA in healthy donors. Points from the study as a whole: One later analysis reportedly identified an Asian-associated ancestry cluster that showed fewer N-insertions than the approximately 700-donor mean. Sequence variants that were highly shared formed a cluster that was likely a sequencing artifact. In a later analysis, a missense DCLRE1C variant was linked to TCR beta V- and J-gene trimming.

Although they were nominally healthy when sampled, donors likely had unrecorded immune exposures. PCR was performed using 60 Vbeta and 13 Jbeta primers. Assay used: immunoSEQ multiplex PCR; TCRdb lists only in-frame clones, some missing. The repertoire holds approximately 180,000 clones, with about 13% as singletons. This chain connects TRBV10-3 to TRBJ1-2; maybe TRBD1 (6 bases). The sequence was collected from a man aged 50-60 years in good health and CMV-seropositive. Sample: PBMCs. The CDR3 region is CAIGGSQMGGYTF. For the CDR3, the DNA is TGTGCCATTGGGGGCAGTCAGATGGGAGGCTACACCTTC.